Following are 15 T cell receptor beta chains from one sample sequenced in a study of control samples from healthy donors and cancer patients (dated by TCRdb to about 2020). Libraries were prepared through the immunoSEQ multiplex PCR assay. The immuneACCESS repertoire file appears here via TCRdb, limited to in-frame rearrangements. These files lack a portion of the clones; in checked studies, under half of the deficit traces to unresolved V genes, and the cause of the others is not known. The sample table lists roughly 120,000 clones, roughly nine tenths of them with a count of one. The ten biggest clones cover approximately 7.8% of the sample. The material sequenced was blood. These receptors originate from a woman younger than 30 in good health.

CDR3 amino acids: CASSHRRGASSWVVETQYF. For the CDR3, the DNA is TGTGCCAGCAGCCACAGGAGGGGGGCTAGCAGTTGGGTTGTGGAGACCCAGTACTTC. This chain joins TRBV4-2 and TRBJ2-5; TRBD1 or TRBD2 may be the D gene (6 bases each). V lost 3 bases and J lost 5, with 28 bases in between. CDR3 length equals 19 residues. Germline V gene data show CDR1 as LGHNA and CDR2 as YNFKEQ.

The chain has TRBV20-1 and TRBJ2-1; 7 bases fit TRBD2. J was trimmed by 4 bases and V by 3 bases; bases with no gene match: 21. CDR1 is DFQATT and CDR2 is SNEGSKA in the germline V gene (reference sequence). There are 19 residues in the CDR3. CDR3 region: CSASSRGNQLARKYNEQFF. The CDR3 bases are TGCAGTGCTAGTTCGCGGGGAAACCAACTAGCGAGAAAATACAATGAGCAGTTCTTC.

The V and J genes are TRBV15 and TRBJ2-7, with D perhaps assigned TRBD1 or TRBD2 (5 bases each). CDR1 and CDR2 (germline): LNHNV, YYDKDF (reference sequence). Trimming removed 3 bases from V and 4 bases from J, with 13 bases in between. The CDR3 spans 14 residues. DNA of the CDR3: TGTGCCACCAGCAGGAAAGGGTGGGGGTACGAGCAGTACTTC. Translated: CATSRKGWGYEQYF.

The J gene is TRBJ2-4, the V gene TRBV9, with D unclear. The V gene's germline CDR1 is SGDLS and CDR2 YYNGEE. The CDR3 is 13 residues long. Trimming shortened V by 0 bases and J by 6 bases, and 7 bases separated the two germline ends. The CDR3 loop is CASSVDGRNIQYF. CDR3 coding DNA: TGTGCCAGCAGCGTAGACGGACGAAACATTCAGTACTTC. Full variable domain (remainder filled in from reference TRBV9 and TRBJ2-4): DSGVTQTPKHLITATGQRVTLRCSPRSGDLSVYWYQQSLDQGLQFLIQYYNGEERAKGNILERFSAQQFPDLHSELNLSSLELGDSALYFCASSVDGRNIQYFGAGTRLSVL.

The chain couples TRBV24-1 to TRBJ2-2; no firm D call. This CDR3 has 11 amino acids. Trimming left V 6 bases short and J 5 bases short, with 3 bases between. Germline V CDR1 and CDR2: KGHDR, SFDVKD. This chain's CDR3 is CATSFTGELFF. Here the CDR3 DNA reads TGTGCCACCAGTTTTACCGGGGAGCTGTTTTTT.

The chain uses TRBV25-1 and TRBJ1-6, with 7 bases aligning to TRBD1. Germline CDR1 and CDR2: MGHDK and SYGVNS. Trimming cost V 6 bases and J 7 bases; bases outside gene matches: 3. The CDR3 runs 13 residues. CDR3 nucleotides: TGTGCCAGCAGGGACAGGCTAAATTCACCCCTCCACTTT. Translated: CASRDRLNSPLHF.

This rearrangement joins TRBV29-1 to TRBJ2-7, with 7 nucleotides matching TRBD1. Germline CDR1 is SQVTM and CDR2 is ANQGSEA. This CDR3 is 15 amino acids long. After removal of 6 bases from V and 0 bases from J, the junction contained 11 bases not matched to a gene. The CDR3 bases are TGCAGCGTCCGATTCCGGGACAGCATCTCCTACGAGCAGTACTTC. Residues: CSVRFRDSISYEQYF.

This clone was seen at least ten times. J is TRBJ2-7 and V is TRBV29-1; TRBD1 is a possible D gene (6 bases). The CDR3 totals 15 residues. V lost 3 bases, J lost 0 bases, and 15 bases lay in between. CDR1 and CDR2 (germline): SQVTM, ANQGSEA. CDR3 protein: CSVEFGGAGSYEQYF. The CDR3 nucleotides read TGCAGCGTTGAGTTTGGGGGCGCGGGCTCCTACGAGCAGTACTTC.

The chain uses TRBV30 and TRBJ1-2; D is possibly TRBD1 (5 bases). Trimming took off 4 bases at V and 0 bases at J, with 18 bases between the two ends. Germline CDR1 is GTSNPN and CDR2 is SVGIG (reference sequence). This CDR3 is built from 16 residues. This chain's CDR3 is CAWTRDHYPPNYGYTF. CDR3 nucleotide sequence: TGTGCCTGGACTCGGGACCACTATCCTCCTAACTATGGCTACACCTTC.

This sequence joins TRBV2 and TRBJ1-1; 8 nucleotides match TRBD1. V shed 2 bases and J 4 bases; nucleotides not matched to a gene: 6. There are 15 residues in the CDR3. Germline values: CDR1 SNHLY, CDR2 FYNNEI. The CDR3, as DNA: TGTGCCAGCAGTGAAAAGACCACAGGGGGCACTGAAGCTTTCTTT. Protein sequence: CASSEKTTGGTEAFF.

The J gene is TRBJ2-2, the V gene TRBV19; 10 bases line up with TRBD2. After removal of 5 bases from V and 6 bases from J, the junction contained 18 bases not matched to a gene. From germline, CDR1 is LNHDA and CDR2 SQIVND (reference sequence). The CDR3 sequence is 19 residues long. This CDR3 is CASSPILAGAVVGAGELFF. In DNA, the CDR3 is TGTGCCAGTAGTCCGATCCTAGCGGGAGCTGTTGTGGGCGCCGGGGAGCTGTTTTTT.

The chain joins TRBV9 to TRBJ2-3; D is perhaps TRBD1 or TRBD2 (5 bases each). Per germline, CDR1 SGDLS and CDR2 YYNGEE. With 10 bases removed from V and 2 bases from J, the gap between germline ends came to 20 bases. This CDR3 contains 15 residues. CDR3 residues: CASSRGSDYTDTQYF. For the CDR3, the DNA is TGTGCCTCCTCCCGGGGCTCCGACTACACAGATACGCAGTATTTT.

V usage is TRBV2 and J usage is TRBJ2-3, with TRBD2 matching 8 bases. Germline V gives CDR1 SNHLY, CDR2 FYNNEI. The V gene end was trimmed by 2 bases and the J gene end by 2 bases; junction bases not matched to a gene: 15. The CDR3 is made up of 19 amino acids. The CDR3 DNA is TGTGCCAGCAGTGAAAGTATGTGGATGTGGCGGGGGGTCACAGATACGCAGTATTTT. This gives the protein CASSESMWMWRGVTDTQYF. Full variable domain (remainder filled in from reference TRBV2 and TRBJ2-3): EPEVTQTPSHQVTQMGQEVILRCVPISNHLYFYWYRQILGQKVEFLVSFYNNEISEKSEIFDDQFSVERPDGSNFTLKIRSTKLEDSAMYFCASSESMWMWRGVTDTQYFGPGTRLTVL.

CDR3 nucleotides: TGTGCCAGCAGTCAAACATACGCCGGGACTAGCGGGAAACCCTTTCACAATGAGCAGTTCTTC. Its translation: CASSQTYAGTSGKPFHNEQFF. J is TRBJ2-1 and V is TRBV28, with TRBD2 identical over 13 bases. Germline V CDR1 and CDR2: MDHEN, SYDVKM. V dropped 5 bases and J dropped 5; count of bases not matched to a gene: 21. The CDR3 runs to 21 residues.

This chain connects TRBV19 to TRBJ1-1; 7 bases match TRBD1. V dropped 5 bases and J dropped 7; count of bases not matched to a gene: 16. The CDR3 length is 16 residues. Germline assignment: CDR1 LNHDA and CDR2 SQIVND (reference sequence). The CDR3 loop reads CASSLGGAVRWDEAFF. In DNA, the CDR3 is TGTGCCAGTAGTCTAGGGGGCGCCGTCAGGTGGGATGAAGCTTTCTTT. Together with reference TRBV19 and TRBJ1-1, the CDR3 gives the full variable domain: DGGITQSPKYLFRKEGQNVTLSCEQNLNHDAMYWYRQDPGQGLRLIYYSQIVNDFQKGDIAEGYSVSREKKESFPLTVTSAQKNPTAFYLCASSLGGAVRWDEAFFGQGTRLTVV.